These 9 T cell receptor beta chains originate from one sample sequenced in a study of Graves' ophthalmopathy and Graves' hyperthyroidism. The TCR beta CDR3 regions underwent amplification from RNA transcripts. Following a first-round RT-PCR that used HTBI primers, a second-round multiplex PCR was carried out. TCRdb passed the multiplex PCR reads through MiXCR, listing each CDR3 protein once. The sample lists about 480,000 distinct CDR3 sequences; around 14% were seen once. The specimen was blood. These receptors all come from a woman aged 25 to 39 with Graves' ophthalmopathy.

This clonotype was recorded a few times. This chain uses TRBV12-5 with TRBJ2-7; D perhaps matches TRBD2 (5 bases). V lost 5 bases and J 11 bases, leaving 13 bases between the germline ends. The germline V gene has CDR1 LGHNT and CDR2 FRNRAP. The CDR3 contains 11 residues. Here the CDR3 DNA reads TGTGCTAGTGGTCTCTCCGGGAATGAGTACTTC. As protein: CASGLSGNEYF.

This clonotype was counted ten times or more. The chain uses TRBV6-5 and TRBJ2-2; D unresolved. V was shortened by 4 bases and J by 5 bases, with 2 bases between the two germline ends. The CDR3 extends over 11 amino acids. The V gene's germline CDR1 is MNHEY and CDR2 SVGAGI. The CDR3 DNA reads TGTGCCAGCAGTTCTACCGGGGAGCTGTTTTTT. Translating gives CASSSTGELFF.

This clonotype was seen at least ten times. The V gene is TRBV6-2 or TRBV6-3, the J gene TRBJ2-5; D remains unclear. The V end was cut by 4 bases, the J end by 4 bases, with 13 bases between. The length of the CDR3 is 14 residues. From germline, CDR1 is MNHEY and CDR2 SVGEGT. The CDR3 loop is CASSWNLGAETQYF. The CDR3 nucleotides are TGTGCCAGCAGTTGGAATCTAGGTGCAGAGACCCAGTACTTC.

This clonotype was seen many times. The CDR3: CSARIDSGETQYF. CDR3 bases: TGCAGTGCTAGAATCGATTCCGGGGAGACCCAGTACTTC. The gene calls are TRBV20-1 and TRBJ2-5; D unclear. The CDR3 has 13 residues. The germline gives CDR1 DFQATT, CDR2 SNEGSKA (reference sequence). Trimming removed 2 bases at V and 5 bases at J, with 12 bases between.

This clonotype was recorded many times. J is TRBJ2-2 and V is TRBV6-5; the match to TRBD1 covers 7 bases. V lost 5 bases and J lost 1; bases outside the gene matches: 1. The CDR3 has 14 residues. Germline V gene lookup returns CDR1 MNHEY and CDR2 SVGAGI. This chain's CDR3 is CASSRQGNTGELFF. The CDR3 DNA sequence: TGTGCCAGCAGTCGACAGGGGAACACCGGGGAGCTGTTTTTT.

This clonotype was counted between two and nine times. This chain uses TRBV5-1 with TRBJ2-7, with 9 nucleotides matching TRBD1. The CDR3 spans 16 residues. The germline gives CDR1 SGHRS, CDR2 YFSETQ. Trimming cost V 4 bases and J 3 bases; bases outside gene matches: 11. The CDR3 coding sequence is TGCGCCAGCAGCCCCTCCTCGGACAGGGGAAGCTACGAGCAGTACTTC. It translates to CASSPSSDRGSYEQYF.

The CDR3: CASSSGQASAGELFF. In DNA form, the CDR3 reads TGTGCCAGCAGTTCGGGACAGGCTTCCGCCGGGGAGCTGTTTTTT. The chain recombines TRBV6-2 or TRBV6-3 with TRBJ2-2; the match to TRBD1 covers 8 bases. Germline CDR1 MNHEY, CDR2 SVGEGT. The CDR3 loop spans 15 amino acids. J gave up 6 bases and V 4 bases, and 7 bases lay outside the gene matches.

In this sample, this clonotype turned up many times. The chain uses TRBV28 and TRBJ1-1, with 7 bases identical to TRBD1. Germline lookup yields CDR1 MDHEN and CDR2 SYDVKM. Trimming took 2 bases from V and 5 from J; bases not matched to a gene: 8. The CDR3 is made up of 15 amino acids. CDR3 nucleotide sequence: TGTGCCAGCAGTTTAGGGGGACAGAAGGGGACTGAAGCTTTCTTT. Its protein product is CASSLGGQKGTEAFF.

CDR3 DNA sequence: TGTGCCAGCCGCGACAGGGGTTTAAGTTCCTACGAGCAGTACTTC. Amino acids: CASRDRGLSSYEQYF. The chain couples TRBV18 to TRBJ2-7; 8 bases agree with TRBD1. This CDR3 is 15 amino acids long. V shed 8 bases and J 1 base; nucleotides not matched to a gene: 10. CDR1 KGHSH and CDR2 LQKENI come from the germline V gene. Combining the CDR3 with reference TRBV18 and TRBJ2-7 gives the whole variable domain NAGVMQNPRHLVRRRGQEARLRCSPMKGHSHVYWYRQLPEEGLKFMVYLQKENIIDESGMPKERFSAEFPKEGPSILRIQQVVRGDSAAYFCASRDRGLSSYEQYFGPGTRLTVT.